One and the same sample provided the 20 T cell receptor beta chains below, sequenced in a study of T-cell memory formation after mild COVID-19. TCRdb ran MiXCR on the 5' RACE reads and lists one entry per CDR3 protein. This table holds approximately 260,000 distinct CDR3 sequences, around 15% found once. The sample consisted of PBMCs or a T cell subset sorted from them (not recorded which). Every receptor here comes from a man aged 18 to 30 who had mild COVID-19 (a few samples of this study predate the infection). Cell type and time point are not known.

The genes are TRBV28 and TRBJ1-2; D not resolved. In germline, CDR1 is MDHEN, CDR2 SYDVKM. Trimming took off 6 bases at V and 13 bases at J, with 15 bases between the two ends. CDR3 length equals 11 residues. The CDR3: CASSPRASFTF. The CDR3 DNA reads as TGTGCCAGCAGCCCCCGGGCCTCGTTCACCTTC.

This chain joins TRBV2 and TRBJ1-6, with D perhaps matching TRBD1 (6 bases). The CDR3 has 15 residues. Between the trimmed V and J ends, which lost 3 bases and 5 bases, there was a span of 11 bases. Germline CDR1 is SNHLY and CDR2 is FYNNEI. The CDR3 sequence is CASSEDRGNNSPLHF. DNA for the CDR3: TGTGCCAGCAGTGAGGATAGGGGGAATAATTCACCCCTCCACTTT. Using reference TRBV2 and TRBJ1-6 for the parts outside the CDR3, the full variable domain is EPEVTQTPSHQVTQMGQEVILRCVPISNHLYFYWYRQILGQKVEFLVSFYNNEISEKSEIFDDQFSVERPDGSNFTLKIRSTKLEDSAMYFCASSEDRGNNSPLHFGNGTRLTVT.

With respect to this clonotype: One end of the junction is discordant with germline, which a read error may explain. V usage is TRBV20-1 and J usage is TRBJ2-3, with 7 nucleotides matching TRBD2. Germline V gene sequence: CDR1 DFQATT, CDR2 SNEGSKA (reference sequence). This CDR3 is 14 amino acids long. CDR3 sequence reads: CSAREQTSRDTQYF. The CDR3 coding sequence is TGCAGTGCTAGAGAACAGACTAGCAGAGATACGCAGTATTTT.

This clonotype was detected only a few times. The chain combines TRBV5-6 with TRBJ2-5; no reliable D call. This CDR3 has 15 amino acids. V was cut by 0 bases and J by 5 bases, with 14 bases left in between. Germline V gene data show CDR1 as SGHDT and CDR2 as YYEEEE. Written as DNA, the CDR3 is TGTGCCAGCAGCTTGGCTTTACCATGGACGGAGACCCAGTACTTC. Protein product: CASSLALPWTETQYF.

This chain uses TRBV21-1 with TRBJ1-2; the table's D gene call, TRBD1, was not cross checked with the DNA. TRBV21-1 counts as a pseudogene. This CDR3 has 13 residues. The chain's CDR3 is CASSKVGGGGYTF. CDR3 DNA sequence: TGTGCCAGCAGCAAAGTAGGGGGGGGCGGCTACACCTTC.

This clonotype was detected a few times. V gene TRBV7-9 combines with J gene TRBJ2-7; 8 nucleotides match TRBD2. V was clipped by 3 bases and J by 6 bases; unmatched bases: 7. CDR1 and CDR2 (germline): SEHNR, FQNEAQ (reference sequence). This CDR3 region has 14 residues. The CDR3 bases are TGTGCCAGCAGCTTGGCCGGGGGGGAGCGCGAGCAGTACTTC. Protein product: CASSLAGGEREQYF.

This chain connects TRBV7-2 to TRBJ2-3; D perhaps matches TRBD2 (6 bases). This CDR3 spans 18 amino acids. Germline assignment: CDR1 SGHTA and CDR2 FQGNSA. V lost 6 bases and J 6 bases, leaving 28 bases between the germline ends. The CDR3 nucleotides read TGTGCCAGCAGTTTTGCTATAAAGCGGGTTAGATCGAGGGATACGCAGTATTTT. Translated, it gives CASSFAIKRVRSRDTQYF.

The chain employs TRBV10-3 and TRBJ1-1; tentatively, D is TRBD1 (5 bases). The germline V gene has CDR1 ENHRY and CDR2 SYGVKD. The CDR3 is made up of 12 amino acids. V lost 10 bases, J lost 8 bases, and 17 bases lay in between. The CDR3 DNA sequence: TGTGCCACCTCGGGGGGGGAATGGGAAGCTTTCTTT. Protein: CATSGGEWEAFF.

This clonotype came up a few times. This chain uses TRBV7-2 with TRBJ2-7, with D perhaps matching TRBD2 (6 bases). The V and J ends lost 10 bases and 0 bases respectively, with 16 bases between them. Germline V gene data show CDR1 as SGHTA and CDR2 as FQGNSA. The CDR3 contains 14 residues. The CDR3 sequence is CATQARGSSYEQYF. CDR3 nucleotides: TGTGCCACCCAAGCTCGGGGGAGCTCCTACGAGCAGTACTTC.

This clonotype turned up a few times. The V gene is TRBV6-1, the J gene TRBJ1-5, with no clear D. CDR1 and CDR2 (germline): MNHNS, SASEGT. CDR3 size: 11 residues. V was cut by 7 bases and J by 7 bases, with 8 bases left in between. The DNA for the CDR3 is TGTGCCAGCATGGCGGTCCAGCCCCAGCATTTT. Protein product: CASMAVQPQHF.

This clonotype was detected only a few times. The CDR3 DNA reads TGCAGCGTTGTGGCAGGGGCCGTCCAAGAGACCCAGTACTTC. Translated, it gives CSVVAGAVQETQYF. The rearrangement links TRBV29-1 to TRBJ2-5; maybe TRBD1 (6 bases). Trimming took 4 bases from V and 1 from J, leaving 13 bases between them. CDR1 and CDR2 (germline): SQVTM, ANQGSEA. The CDR3 runs 14 residues.

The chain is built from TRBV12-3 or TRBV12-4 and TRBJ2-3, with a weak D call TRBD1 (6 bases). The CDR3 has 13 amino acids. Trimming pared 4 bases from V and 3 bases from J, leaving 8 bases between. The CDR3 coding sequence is TGTGCCAGCAGTTGGCAGGGGACAGATACGCAGTATTTT. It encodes CASSWQGTDTQYF.

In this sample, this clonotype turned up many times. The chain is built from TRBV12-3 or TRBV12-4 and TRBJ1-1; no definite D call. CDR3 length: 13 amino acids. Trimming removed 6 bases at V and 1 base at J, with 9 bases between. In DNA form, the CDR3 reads TGTGCCAGCAGCCGTACACAGAACACTGAAGCTTTCTTT. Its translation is CASSRTQNTEAFF.

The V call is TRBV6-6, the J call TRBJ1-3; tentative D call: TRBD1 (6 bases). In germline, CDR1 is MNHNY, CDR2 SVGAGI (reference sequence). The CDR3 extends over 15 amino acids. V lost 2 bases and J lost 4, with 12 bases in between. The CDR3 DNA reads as TGTGCCAGCAGTTACCCCAGGGGAGGCGGAAACACCATATATTTT. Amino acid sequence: CASSYPRGGGNTIYF.

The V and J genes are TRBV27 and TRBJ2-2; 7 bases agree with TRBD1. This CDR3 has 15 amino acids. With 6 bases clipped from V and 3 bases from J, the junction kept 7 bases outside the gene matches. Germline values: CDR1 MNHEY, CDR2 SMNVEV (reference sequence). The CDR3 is CASSFGDRDTGELFF. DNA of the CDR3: TGTGCCAGCAGCTTCGGGGACAGAGACACCGGGGAGCTGTTTTTT.

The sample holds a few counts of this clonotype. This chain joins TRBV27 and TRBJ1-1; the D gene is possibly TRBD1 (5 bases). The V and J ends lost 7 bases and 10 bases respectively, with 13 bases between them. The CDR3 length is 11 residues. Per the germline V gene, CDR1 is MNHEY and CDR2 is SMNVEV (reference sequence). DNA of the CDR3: TGTGCCAGCACTAGGGCGGGGGTAGCTTTCTTT. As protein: CASTRAGVAFF.

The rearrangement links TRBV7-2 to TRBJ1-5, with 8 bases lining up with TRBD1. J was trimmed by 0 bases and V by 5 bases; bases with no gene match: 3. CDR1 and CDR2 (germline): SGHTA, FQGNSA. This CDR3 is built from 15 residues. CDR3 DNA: TGTGCCAGCAGCAGGGACAGGAGTAGCAATCAGCCCCAGCATTTT. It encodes CASSRDRSSNQPQHF.

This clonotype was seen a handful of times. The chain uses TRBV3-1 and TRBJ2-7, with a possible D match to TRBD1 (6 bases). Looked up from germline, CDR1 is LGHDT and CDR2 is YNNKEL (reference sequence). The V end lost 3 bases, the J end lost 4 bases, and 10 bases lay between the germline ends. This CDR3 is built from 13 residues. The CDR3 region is CASSQAGDYEQYV. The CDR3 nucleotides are TGTGCCAGCAGCCAGGCAGGGGATTACGAGCAGTACGTC.

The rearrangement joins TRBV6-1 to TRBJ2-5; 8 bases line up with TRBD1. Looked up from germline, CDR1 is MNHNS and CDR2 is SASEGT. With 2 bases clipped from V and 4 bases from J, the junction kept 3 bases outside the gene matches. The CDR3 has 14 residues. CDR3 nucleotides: TGTGCCAGCAGTGAATGGACAGGGATAGAGACCCAGTACTTC. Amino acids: CASSEWTGIETQYF.

CDR3 bases: TGTGCCAGCAGCTTAGGCCGGGAGGGCATCAGCTACTCTGGGGCCAACGTCCTGACTTTC. It codes for CASSLGREGISYSGANVLTF. The chain uses TRBV11-2 and TRBJ2-6; TRBD2 agrees at 8 bases. The V gene's germline CDR1 is SGHAT and CDR2 FQNNGV. V trimming: 1 base; J trimming: 0 bases; junction bases outside the gene matches: 11. The CDR3 contains 20 residues.